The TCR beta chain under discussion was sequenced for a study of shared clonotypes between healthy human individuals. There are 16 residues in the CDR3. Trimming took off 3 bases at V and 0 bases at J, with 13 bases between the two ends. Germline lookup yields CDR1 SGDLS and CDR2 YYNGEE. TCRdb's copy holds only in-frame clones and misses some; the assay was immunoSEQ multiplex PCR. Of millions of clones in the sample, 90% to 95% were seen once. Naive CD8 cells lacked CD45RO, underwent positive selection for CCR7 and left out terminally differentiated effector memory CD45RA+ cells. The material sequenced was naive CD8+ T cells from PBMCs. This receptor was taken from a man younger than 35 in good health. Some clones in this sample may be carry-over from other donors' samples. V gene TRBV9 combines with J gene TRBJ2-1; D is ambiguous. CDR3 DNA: TGTGCCAGCAGCGGAGAGAAGGGAAGCTCCTACAATGAGCAGTTCTTC. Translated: CASSGEKGSSYNEQFF.